The 3 T cell receptor beta chains below were found in one sample sequenced in a study of radiotherapy plus CTLA-4 blockade in lung cancer. Sequencing was performed with immunoSEQ multiplex PCR; in TCRdb, only in-frame clones are kept and a portion is missing. Here the sample spans some 110,000 clones, approximately 90% being singletons. The source was peripheral blood, collected from a patient treated with radiotherapy plus ipilimumab. Source of these receptors: a human donor with non-small cell lung cancer that progressed on radiotherapy plus ipilimumab.

V is TRBV11-2 and J is TRBJ1-3; D is ambiguous. This CDR3 has 16 residues. The V gene lost 5 bases and the J gene lost 6 bases, with 20 bases spanning the gap. CDR1 is SGHAT and CDR2 is FQNNGV in the germline V gene. The CDR3 coding sequence is TGTGCCAGCAGCCCTCTAGGTGGGGAGAGCGAAAACACCATATATTTT. This sequence encodes CASSPLGGESENTIYF.

The genes are TRBV7-8 and TRBJ2-2; no clear D gene. Germline CDR1 reads SGHVS; CDR2 reads FQNEAQ. Trimming cost V 4 bases and J 5 bases, with 20 bases left between them. The CDR3 spans 17 residues. As DNA, the CDR3 is TGTGCCAGCAGCTATGTAGGATCGGGCGGTGGAACCGGGGAGCTGTTTTTT. Translating it yields CASSYVGSGGGTGELFF.

V is TRBV4-1 and J is TRBJ2-2; 10 nucleotides match TRBD1. The CDR3 extends over 17 amino acids. Germline V CDR1 and CDR2: MGHRA, YSYEKL. The J segment lost 0 bases and the V segment lost 0 bases, leaving 1 base of the junction unmatched. Here the CDR3 reads CASSQDGQGANTGELFF. Here the CDR3 DNA reads TGCGCCAGCAGCCAAGATGGACAGGGGGCGAACACCGGGGAGCTGTTTTTT.